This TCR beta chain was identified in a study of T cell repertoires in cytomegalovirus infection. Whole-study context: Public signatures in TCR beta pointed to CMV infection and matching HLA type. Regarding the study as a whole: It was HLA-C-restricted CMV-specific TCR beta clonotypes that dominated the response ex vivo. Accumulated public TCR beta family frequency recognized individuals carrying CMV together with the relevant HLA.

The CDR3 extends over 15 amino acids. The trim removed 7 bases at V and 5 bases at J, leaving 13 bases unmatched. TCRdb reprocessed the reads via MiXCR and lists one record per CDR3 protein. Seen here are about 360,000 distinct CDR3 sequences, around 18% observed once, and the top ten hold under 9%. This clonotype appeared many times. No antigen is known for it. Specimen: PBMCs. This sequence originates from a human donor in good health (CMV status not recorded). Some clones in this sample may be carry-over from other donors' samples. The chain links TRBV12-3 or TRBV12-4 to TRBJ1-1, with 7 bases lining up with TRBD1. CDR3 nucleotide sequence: TGTGCCAGCACTTACCGAACAGGGGTTGTGACTGAAGCTTTCTTT. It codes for CASTYRTGVVTEAFF.